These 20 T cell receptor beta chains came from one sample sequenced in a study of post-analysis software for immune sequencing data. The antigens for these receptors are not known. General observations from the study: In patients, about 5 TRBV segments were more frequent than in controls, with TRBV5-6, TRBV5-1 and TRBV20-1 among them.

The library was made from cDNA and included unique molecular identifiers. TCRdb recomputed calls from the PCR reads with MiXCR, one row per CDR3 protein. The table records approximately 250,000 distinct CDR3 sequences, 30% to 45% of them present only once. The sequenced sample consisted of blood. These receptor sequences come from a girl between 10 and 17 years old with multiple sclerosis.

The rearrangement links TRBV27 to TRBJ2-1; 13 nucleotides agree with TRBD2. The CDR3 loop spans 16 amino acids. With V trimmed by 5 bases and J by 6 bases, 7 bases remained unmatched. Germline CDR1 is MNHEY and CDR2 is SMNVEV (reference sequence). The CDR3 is CASSPPGLAGFNEQFF. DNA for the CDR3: TGTGCCAGCAGTCCCCCGGGACTAGCGGGATTCAATGAGCAGTTCTTC.

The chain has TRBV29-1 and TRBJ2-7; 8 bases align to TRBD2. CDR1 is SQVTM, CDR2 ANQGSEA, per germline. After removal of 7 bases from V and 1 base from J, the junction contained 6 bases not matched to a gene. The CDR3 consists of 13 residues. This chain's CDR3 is CSATSGASYEQYF. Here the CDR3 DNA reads TGCAGCGCAACTAGCGGAGCTTCCTACGAGCAGTACTTC.

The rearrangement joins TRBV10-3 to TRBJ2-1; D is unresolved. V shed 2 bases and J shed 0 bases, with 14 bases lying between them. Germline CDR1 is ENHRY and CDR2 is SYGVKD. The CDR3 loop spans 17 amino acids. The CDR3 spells CAISEGSLLSSYNEQFF. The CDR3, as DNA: TGTGCCATCAGTGAGGGGTCACTTCTAAGCTCCTACAATGAGCAGTTCTTC.

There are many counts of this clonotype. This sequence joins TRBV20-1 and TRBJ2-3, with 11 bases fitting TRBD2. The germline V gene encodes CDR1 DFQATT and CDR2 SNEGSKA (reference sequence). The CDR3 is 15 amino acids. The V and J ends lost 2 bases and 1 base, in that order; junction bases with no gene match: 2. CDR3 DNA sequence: TGCAGTGCTAGATCTAGCGGGAGGCGCACAGATACGCAGTATTTT. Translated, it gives CSARSSGRRTDTQYF.

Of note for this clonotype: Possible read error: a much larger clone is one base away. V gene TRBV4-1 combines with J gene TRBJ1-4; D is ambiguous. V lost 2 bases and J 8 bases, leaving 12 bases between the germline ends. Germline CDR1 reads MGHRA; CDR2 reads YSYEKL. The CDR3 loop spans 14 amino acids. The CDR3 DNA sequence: TGCGCCAGCAGCCAACCAATGGTGGGAGAAAAACTGTTTTTT. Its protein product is CASSQPMVGEKLFF.

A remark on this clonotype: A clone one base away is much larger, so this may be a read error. The CDR3 here is CSVETSRYTDTQYF. Here the CDR3 DNA reads TGCAGCGTTGAAACTAGCAGGTACACAGATACGCAGTATTTT. The genes are TRBV29-1 and TRBJ2-3; D is possibly TRBD2 (6 bases). The V gene lost 2 bases and the J gene lost 2 bases, with 11 bases spanning the gap. Germline values: CDR1 SQVTM, CDR2 ANQGSEA. The CDR3 extends over 14 amino acids.

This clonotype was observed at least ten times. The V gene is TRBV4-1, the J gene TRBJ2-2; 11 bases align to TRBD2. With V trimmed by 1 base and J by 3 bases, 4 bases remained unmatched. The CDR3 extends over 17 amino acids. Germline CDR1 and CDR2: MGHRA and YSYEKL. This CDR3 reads CASSQGTSGGYTGELFF. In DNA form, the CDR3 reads TGCGCCAGCAGCCAAGGCACTAGCGGGGGATACACCGGGGAGCTGTTTTTT.

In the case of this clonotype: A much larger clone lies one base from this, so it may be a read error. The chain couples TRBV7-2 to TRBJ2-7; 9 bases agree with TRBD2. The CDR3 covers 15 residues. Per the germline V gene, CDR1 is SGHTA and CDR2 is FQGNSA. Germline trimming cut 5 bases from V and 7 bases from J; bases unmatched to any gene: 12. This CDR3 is CASSELGLAYNEQYF. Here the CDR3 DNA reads TGTGCCAGCAGCGAATTGGGACTAGCTTACAATGAGCAGTACTTC.

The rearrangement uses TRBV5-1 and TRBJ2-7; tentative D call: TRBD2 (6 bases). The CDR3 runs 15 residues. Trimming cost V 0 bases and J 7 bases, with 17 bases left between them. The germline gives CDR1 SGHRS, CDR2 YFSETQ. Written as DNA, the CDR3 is TGCGCCAGCAGCTTGGGACTAGAGCTTTATAATGAGCAGTACTTC. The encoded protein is CASSLGLELYNEQYF.

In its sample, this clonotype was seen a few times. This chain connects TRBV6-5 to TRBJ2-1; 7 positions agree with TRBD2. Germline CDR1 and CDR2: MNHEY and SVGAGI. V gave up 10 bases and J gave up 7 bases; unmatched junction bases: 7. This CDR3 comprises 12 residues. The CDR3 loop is CATGDYPNEQFF. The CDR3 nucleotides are TGTGCCACCGGGGACTACCCAAATGAGCAGTTCTTC.

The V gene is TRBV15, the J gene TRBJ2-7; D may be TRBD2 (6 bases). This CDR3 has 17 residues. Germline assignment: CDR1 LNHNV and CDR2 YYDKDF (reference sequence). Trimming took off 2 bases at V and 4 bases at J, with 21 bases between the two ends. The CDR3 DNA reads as TGTGCCACCAGCAGAATCATTCAAGCGGGCCAAGTATACGAGCAGTACTTC. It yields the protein CATSRIIQAGQVYEQYF.

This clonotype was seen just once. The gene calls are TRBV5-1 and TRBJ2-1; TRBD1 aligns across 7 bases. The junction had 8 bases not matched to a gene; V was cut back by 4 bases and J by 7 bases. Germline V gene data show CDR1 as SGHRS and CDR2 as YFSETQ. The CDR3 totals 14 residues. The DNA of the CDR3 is TGCGCCAGCAGCCAAGGGGACAGAAAGAATGAGCAGTTCTTC. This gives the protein CASSQGDRKNEQFF.

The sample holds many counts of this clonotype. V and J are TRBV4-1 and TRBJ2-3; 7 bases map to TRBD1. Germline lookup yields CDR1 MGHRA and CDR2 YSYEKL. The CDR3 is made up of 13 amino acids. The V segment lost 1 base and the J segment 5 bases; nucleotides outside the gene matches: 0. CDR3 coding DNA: TGCGCCAGCAGCCAAGGGGACAGAGATACGCAGTATTTT. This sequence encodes CASSQGDRDTQYF.

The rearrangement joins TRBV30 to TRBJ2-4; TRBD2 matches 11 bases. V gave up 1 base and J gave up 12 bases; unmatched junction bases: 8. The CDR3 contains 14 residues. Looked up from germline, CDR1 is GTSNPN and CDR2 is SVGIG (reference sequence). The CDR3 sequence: CAWSGPGLAVYQYF. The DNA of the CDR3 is TGTGCCTGGAGTGGTCCGGGACTAGCGGTCTATCAGTACTTC.

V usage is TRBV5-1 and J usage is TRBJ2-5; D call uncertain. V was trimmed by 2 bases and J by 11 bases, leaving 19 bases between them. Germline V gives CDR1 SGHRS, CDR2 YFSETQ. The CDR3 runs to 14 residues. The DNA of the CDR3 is TGCGCCAGCAGCTTCCCGGACGCATACGAGCAGCAGTACTTC. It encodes CASSFPDAYEQQYF.

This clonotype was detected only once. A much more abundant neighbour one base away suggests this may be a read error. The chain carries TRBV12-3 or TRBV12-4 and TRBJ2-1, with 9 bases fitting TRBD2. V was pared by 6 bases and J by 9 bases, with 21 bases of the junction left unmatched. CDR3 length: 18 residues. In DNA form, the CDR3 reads TGTGCCAGCAGCCCCGCGGGTAGCGGGGGCGGTTCTTCCAGTGAGCAGTTCTTC. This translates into CASSPAGSGGGSSSEQFF.

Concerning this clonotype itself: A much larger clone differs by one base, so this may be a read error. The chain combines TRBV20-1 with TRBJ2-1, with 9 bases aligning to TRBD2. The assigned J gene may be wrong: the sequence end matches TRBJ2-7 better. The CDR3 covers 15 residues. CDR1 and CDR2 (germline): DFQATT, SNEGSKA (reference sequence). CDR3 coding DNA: TGCAGTGCTAGTCCTGAGCGGGAGGCGTACAATGAGCAGTACTTC. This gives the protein CSASPEREAYNEQYF.

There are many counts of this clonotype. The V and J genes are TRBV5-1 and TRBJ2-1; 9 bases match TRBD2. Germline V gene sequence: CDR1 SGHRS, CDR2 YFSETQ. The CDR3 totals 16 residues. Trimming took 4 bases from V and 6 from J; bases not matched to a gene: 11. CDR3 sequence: CASSKGGTSIANEQFF. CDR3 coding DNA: TGCGCCAGCAGCAAGGGAGGGACTAGCATCGCCAATGAGCAGTTCTTC.

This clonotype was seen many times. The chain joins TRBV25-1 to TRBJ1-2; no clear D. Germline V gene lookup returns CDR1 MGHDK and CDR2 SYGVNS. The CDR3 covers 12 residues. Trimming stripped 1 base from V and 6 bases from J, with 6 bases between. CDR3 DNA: TGTGCCAGCAGTGAATTACAGCATGGCTACACCTTC. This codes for CASSELQHGYTF.

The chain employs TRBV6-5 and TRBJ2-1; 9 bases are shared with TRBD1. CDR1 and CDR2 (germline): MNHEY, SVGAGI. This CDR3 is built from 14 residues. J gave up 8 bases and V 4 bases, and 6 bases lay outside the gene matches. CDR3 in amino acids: CASSSYRGHDEQFF. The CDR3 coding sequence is TGTGCCAGCAGTTCCTACAGGGGGCATGATGAGCAGTTCTTC.